This entry lists 29 T cell receptor beta chains sequenced from one sample in a study of shared clonotypes between healthy human individuals. Repertoires were generated with immunoSEQ multiplex PCR, while TCRdb's copy carries only in-frame clones and drops some. The sample consists of roughly 500,000 clones, about four fifths of them appearing once. The specimen was PBMCs. The receptors were sampled from a middle-aged woman in good health. Some clones in this sample may be carry-over from other donors' samples.

The rearrangement uses TRBV5-4 and TRBJ1-4, with D unclear. V was shortened by 4 bases and J by 0 bases, with 7 bases between the two germline ends. Germline CDR1 reads SGHNT; CDR2 reads YYREEE (reference sequence). The CDR3 has 14 residues. CDR3 sequence (DNA): TGTGCCAGCAGCCGGGATACAACTAATGAAAAACTGTTTTTT. Its translation is CASSRDTTNEKLFF.

V usage is TRBV5-8 and J usage is TRBJ1-1; D might be TRBD1 (5 bases). The V end lost 5 bases, the J end lost 3 bases, and 23 bases lay between the germline ends. CDR3 length equals 17 residues. In germline, CDR1 is SGHTS, CDR2 YDEGEE. This CDR3 is CASSLNYGTVGDTEAFF. As DNA, the CDR3 is TGTGCCAGCAGTCTGAACTACGGGACGGTGGGAGACACTGAAGCTTTCTTT.

The gene calls are TRBV28 and TRBJ2-1; 9 positions match TRBD1. The CDR3 contains 14 residues. V lost 6 bases to trimming and J lost 4 bases; unmatched junction nucleotides: 4. The V gene's germline CDR1 is MDHEN and CDR2 SYDVKM. The CDR3 region is CASRDRGEYNEQFF. In DNA form, the CDR3 reads TGTGCCAGCAGAGACAGGGGGGAGTACAATGAGCAGTTCTTC.

The chain has TRBV30 and TRBJ1-4; D gene unclear. V lost 1 base, J lost 2 bases, and 11 bases lay in between. This CDR3 has 15 amino acids. The germline V gene encodes CDR1 GTSNPN and CDR2 SVGIG (reference sequence). The chain's CDR3 is CAWSEGRLTNEKLFF. The CDR3, as DNA: TGTGCCTGGAGTGAGGGCAGGCTGACTAATGAAAAACTGTTTTTT.

This chain links TRBV10-2 with TRBJ2-5, with 10 bases lining up with TRBD2. Germline V gene lookup returns CDR1 WSHSY and CDR2 SAAADI. This CDR3 comprises 15 residues. Germline trimming cut 7 bases from V and 2 bases from J; bases unmatched to any gene: 7. CDR3 amino acids: CASKKGLANQETQYF. The CDR3 bases are TGCGCCAGCAAGAAGGGACTAGCGAATCAAGAGACCCAGTACTTC.

The chain combines TRBV5-1 with TRBJ2-5; TRBD1 is a possible D gene (6 bases). V dropped 6 bases and J dropped 0 bases, with 24 bases sitting between them. Germline assignment: CDR1 SGHRS and CDR2 YFSETQ. The CDR3 totals 18 residues. CDR3 coding DNA: TGCGCCAGCAACCCTGGGGGCTCTTTTTCTTCGTACCAAGAGACCCAGTACTTC. It is translated as CASNPGGSFSSYQETQYF.

The chain is built from TRBV7-3 and TRBJ2-3; a possible D gene is TRBD2 (6 bases). This CDR3 has 14 residues. Germline V gene lookup returns CDR1 SGHTA and CDR2 FQGTGA. The germline V and J ends were trimmed by 4 bases and 4 bases, with 12 bases remaining between them. The CDR3 DNA is TGTGCCAGCAGCTCCCGACTAGAGCCAGATACGCAGTATTTT. This gives the protein CASSSRLEPDTQYF. The entire variable domain, with the rest obtained from reference TRBV7-3 and TRBJ2-3, is as follows: GAGVSQTPSNKVTEKGKYVELRCDPISGHTALYWYRQSLGQGPEFLIYFQGTGAADDSGLPNDRFFAVRPEGSVSTLKIQRTERGDSAVYLCASSSRLEPDTQYFGPGTRLTVL.

This chain joins TRBV5-1 and TRBJ2-1; D may correspond to TRBD1 or TRBD2 (5 bases each). The germline V gene encodes CDR1 SGHRS and CDR2 YFSETQ. V was cut by 4 bases and J by 5 bases, with 13 bases left in between. The CDR3 has 14 residues. The CDR3 spells CASSDGIGDNEQFF. The DNA for the CDR3 is TGCGCCAGCAGCGACGGGATAGGGGACAATGAGCAGTTCTTC.

The chain has TRBV5-6 and TRBJ2-1; 13 positions match TRBD2. The CDR3 is 15 residues long. Trimming removed 4 bases from V and 9 bases from J; junction bases left unmatched: 7. Germline CDR1 SGHDT, CDR2 YYEEEE. CDR3 in amino acids: CASSRRTSGRGEQFF. The CDR3, as DNA: TGTGCCAGCAGCCGCCGGACTAGCGGGAGAGGTGAGCAGTTCTTC.

This clone was detected only a few times. This chain links TRBV10-3 with TRBJ1-4; 8 positions match TRBD1. Germline V gives CDR1 ENHRY, CDR2 SYGVKD. The CDR3 contains 14 residues. Trimming at V came to 10 bases and at J to 8 bases, leaving 12 bases not matched to a gene. The CDR3 DNA follows: TGTGCCACCGGACCCCAGGGGGCGGGGGAAAAACTGTTTTTT. As protein: CATGPQGAGEKLFF.

This chain links TRBV5-4 with TRBJ2-1; TRBD2 aligns across 10 bases. The CDR3 spans 15 residues. V shed 0 bases, J shed 6 bases, and the junction held 3 bases outside the gene matches. The germline V gene has CDR1 SGHNT and CDR2 YYREEE (reference sequence). The CDR3, as DNA: TGTGCCAGCAGCTTGGGGAGGACTAGCGGCAATGAGCAGTTCTTC. Its protein product is CASSLGRTSGNEQFF.

V usage is TRBV10-3 and J usage is TRBJ1-5; D remains unclear. Germline V lookup: CDR1 ENHRY, CDR2 SYGVKD. CDR3 length: 14 residues. V lost 3 bases, J lost 3 bases, and 9 bases lay in between. The CDR3 sequence is CAISEGQDNQPQHF. The DNA for the CDR3 is TGTGCCATCAGTGAAGGCCAGGACAATCAGCCCCAGCATTTT.

In DNA, the CDR3 is TGTGCCAGCAGGGCACAGGGAAGGTCGGGAACTGAAGCTTTCTTT. Residues: CASRAQGRSGTEAFF. V gene TRBV6-4 combines with J gene TRBJ1-1; a possible D gene is TRBD1 (6 bases). The CDR3 is made up of 15 amino acids. The V end lost 6 bases, the J end lost 5 bases, and 19 bases lay between the germline ends. The V gene's germline CDR1 is MRHNA and CDR2 SNTAGT.

The chain uses TRBV15 and TRBJ2-1; 9 bases line up with TRBD2. This CDR3 spans 16 amino acids. Germline V gene sequence: CDR1 LNHNV, CDR2 YYDKDF (reference sequence). V was clipped by 0 bases and J by 3 bases; unmatched bases: 3. CDR3 DNA: TGTGCCACCAGCAGAGAGAAGCGGGAGGTCTACAATGAGCAGTTCTTC. It translates to CATSREKREVYNEQFF.

The chain uses TRBV7-8 and TRBJ2-7; TRBD2 is a possible D gene (6 bases). This CDR3 contains 14 residues. V was pared by 0 bases and J by 1 base, with 7 bases between. Germline loops: CDR1 SGHVS, CDR2 FQNEAQ. Here the CDR3 reads CASSLAGLSYEQYF. The DNA of the CDR3 is TGTGCCAGCAGCTTAGCGGGACTTTCCTACGAGCAGTACTTC. The entire variable domain, with the rest obtained from reference TRBV7-8 and TRBJ2-7, is as follows: GAGVSQSPRYKVAKRGQDVALRCDPISGHVSLFWYQQALGQGPEFLTYFQNEAQLDKSGLPSDRFFAERPEGSVSTLKIQRTQQEDSAVYLCASSLAGLSYEQYFGPGTRLTVT.

The sample holds one count of this clone. Other nucleotide sequences in the sample specify the same CDR3. The J gene is TRBJ2-1, the V gene TRBV5-1; perhaps TRBD1 as D (6 bases). Germline V CDR1 and CDR2: SGHRS, YFSETQ. The CDR3 is 14 amino acids. Between the trimmed V and J ends, which lost 4 bases and 0 bases, there was a span of 8 bases. The chain's CDR3 is CASSLDSSYNEQFF. The DNA of the CDR3 is TGCGCCAGCAGCCTGGACAGCTCCTACAATGAGCAGTTCTTC.

This chain links TRBV7-3 with TRBJ2-3; 7 positions match TRBD2. Germline V lookup: CDR1 SGHTA, CDR2 FQGTGA. V trimming: 0 bases; J trimming: 3 bases; junction bases outside the gene matches: 3. The CDR3 contains 15 residues. This CDR3 reads CASSLTGGVTDTQYF. The CDR3 nucleotides read TGTGCCAGCAGCTTAACGGGAGGGGTAACAGATACGCAGTATTTT.

By share, this clone ranks as medium-sized. This chain connects TRBV11-1 to TRBJ2-1, with D unresolved. The CDR3 is 15 residues long. Germline V gene sequence: CDR1 SGHAT, CDR2 FQDESV (reference sequence). Trimming cost V 1 base and J 2 bases, with 9 bases left between them. The CDR3 is CASSLVPEAYNEQFF. The DNA of the CDR3 is TGTGCCAGCAGCTTAGTTCCAGAGGCCTACAATGAGCAGTTCTTC.

The genes are TRBV6-6 and TRBJ2-1, with D perhaps TRBD2 (5 bases). CDR1 and CDR2 (germline): MNHNY, SVGAGI (reference sequence). There are 12 residues in the CDR3. The ends were cut back, 4 bases at V and 8 bases at J, with 9 bases in the middle. The CDR3 protein is CASSFAGDEQFF. DNA of the CDR3: TGTGCCAGCAGTTTCGCCGGGGATGAGCAGTTCTTC.

CDR3 sequence (DNA): TGTGCCAGCAGCCGGACAGGGGGCGAGTGGAATGAGCAGTTCTTC. This gives the protein CASSRTGGEWNEQFF. J is TRBJ2-1 and V is TRBV7-6, with TRBD1 identical over 11 bases. The CDR3 is 15 residues long. CDR1 is SGHVS and CDR2 is FNYEAQ in the germline V gene. With V trimmed by 5 bases and J by 7 bases, 7 bases remained unmatched.

The chain uses TRBV7-9 and TRBJ2-3; TRBD1 agrees at 7 bases. V was pared by 5 bases and J by 3 bases, with 5 bases of the junction left unmatched. CDR1 and CDR2 (germline): SEHNR, FQNEAQ (reference sequence). The CDR3 runs 14 residues. The CDR3 region has the DNA TGTGCCAGCAGCCGAACAGGGGAGACAGATACGCAGTATTTT. Translating it yields CASSRTGETDTQYF.

This clone was seen once. The V and J genes are TRBV6-5 and TRBJ2-7; TRBD2 matches 7 bases. CDR3 size: 14 residues. Germline lookup yields CDR1 MNHEY and CDR2 SVGAGI. The V segment lost 6 bases and the J segment 5 bases; nucleotides outside the gene matches: 10. The CDR3 DNA follows: TGTGCCAGCAGCCTTCTAACGGGAGGAAACGAGCAGTACTTC. Its protein product is CASSLLTGGNEQYF.

V and J are TRBV7-2 and TRBJ2-3; D is uncertain. V shed 5 bases and J shed 6 bases, with 6 bases lying between them. CDR1 SGHTA and CDR2 FQGNSA come from the germline V gene. The CDR3 is 11 residues long. The DNA of the CDR3 is TGTGCCAGCAGCCCGCGGGATACGCAGTATTTT. Its protein is CASSPRDTQYF.

The chain is built from TRBV27 and TRBJ2-3, with D perhaps TRBD2 (5 bases). The CDR3 spans 14 residues. Germline CDR1 MNHEY, CDR2 SMNVEV (reference sequence). The V end was cut by 6 bases, the J end by 5 bases, with 15 bases between. The CDR3 is CASRTDGGGDTQYF. DNA for the CDR3: TGTGCCAGCAGGACGGACGGCGGAGGAGATACGCAGTATTTT.

The rearrangement joins TRBV28 to TRBJ2-7; TRBD1 aligns across 8 bases. This CDR3 is 14 amino acids long. Looked up from germline, CDR1 is MDHEN and CDR2 is SYDVKM. V lost 7 bases and J lost 1; bases outside the gene matches: 6. CDR3 sequence (DNA): TGTGCCAGCAAGGACAGGGTGCGGTCCTACGAGCAGTACTTC. This encodes CASKDRVRSYEQYF.

There are a few counts of this clone. This sequence joins TRBV28 and TRBJ2-1, with 10 positions matching TRBD2. With V trimmed by 3 bases and J by 7 bases, 9 bases remained unmatched. Germline values: CDR1 MDHEN, CDR2 SYDVKM. The CDR3 runs 16 residues. The CDR3 sequence is CASSFHTSGKTNEQFF. The CDR3 DNA follows: TGTGCCAGCAGTTTCCACACTAGCGGGAAGACGAATGAGCAGTTCTTC. Full variable domain (remainder filled in from reference TRBV28 and TRBJ2-1): DVKVTQSSRYLVKRTGEKVFLECVQDMDHENMFWYRQDPGLGLRLIYFSYDVKMKEKGDIPEGYSVSREKKERFSLILESASTNQTSMYLCASSFHTSGKTNEQFFGPGTRLTVL.

The chain recombines TRBV6-1 with TRBJ2-3, with D perhaps matching TRBD2 (5 bases). CDR3 size: 14 residues. V shed 2 bases and J shed 6 bases, with 12 bases lying between them. Germline V gene lookup returns CDR1 MNHNS and CDR2 SASEGT. The CDR3 sequence is CASSENPSSDTQYF. The CDR3 DNA reads TGTGCCAGCAGTGAAAATCCTAGCTCGGATACGCAGTATTTT.

The chain has TRBV28 and TRBJ1-4; no clear D. Germline V gives CDR1 MDHEN, CDR2 SYDVKM. CDR3 length: 15 amino acids. Trimming removed 6 bases from V and 3 bases from J, with 14 bases in between. CDR3 nucleotide sequence: TGTGCCAGCAGGGGATACAGTCCACCTAATGAAAAACTGTTTTTT. It encodes CASRGYSPPNEKLFF.

The chain uses TRBV4-1 and TRBJ2-7; 10 positions agree with TRBD2. Trimming cost V 4 bases and J 6 bases; bases outside gene matches: 12. Looked up from germline, CDR1 is MGHRA and CDR2 is YSYEKL. The CDR3 consists of 16 residues. DNA for the CDR3: TGCGCCAGCAGCCCGGCCATCCTAGCGGGAGTATCCGAGCAGTACTTC. It yields the protein CASSPAILAGVSEQYF.